This T cell receptor beta chain was found in a study of T-cell memory formation after mild COVID-19. The CDR3 has 15 amino acids. The germline V gene encodes CDR1 LGHDT and CDR2 YNNKEL (reference sequence). V lost 3 bases and J lost 5, with 14 bases in between. One entry per CDR3 protein, called by TCRdb with MiXCR from the 5' RACE reads. The sample holds 500,000 to 550,000 distinct CDR3 sequences, over 20% seen once. The chain links TRBV3-1 to TRBJ2-1; no definite D call. The receptor was isolated from an adult woman who had mild COVID-19 (a few samples of this study predate the infection). Cell type and time point are not known. Sequencing used PBMCs or a T cell subset sorted from them (not recorded which). Here the CDR3 reads CASSHSWAPHNEQFF. The CDR3, as DNA: TGTGCCAGCAGCCATTCCTGGGCGCCACACAATGAGCAGTTCTTC.